Listed below are T cell receptor beta chains from one sample, sequenced in a study of blood T cell repertoires in COVID-19. Repertoires were generated with immunoSEQ multiplex PCR, while TCRdb's copy carries only in-frame clones and drops some. Of around 300,000 clones in the sample, 89% were seen once. Sequenced sample: peripheral blood. Receptor source: a man in his fifties or sixties with acute or convalescent COVID-19. Each CDR3 is given with its conserved first and last residue. A D gene is named only where the DNA matches it firmly. Clone size is shown for a subset of rows, as once, few, many or a class of expanded clone.

V gene	clone size	J gene	D gene	CDR3 protein	CDR3 DNA
TRBV2	NA	TRBJ1-3	NA	CASSESRASFSGNTIYF	TGTGCCAGCAGTGAATCCAGAGCGAGTTTTTCCGGAAACACCATATATTTT
TRBV12-3/TRBV12-4	NA	TRBJ1-2	TRBD1	CASATGIGYTF	TGTGCCAGCGCGACAGGGATCGGCTACACCTTC
TRBV14	NA	TRBJ2-5	NA	CASSQGTSILGETQYF	TGTGCCAGCAGCCAAGGGACTTCCATCCTAGGGGAGACCCAGTACTTC
TRBV11-3	few	TRBJ1-1	NA	CASSLGQNTEAFF	TGTGCCAGCAGCTTGGGACAGAACACTGAAGCTTTCTTT
TRBV7-9	NA	TRBJ2-7	NA	CASSLEGESEQYF	TGTGCCAGCAGCTTAGAGGGAGAGAGCGAGCAGTACTTC
TRBV10-1	NA	TRBJ1-1	NA	CASSESQTEAFF	TGCGCCAGCAGTGAGTCGCAGACTGAAGCTTTCTTT
TRBV7-2	NA	TRBJ1-2	TRBD1	CASSPPPGQGRGYTF	TGTGCCAGCAGCCCTCCCCCGGGACAGGGCCGTGGCTACACCTTC
TRBV19	NA	TRBJ2-4	NA	CASNPQGSLAKNIQYF	TGTGCCAGTAATCCCCAGGGGTCTCTAGCCAAAAACATTCAGTACTTC
TRBV7-3	few	TRBJ1-1	NA	CASSLIGGNEAFF	TGTGCCAGCAGCTTAATTGGGGGGAACGAAGCTTTCTTT
TRBV19	NA	TRBJ1-1	NA	CASSIEGGTEAFF	TGTGCCAGTAGTATAGAGGGGGGCACTGAAGCTTTCTTT
TRBV6-6	few	TRBJ1-1	TRBD1	CASSPPNRGLNTEAFF	TGTGCCAGCAGCCCCCCCAACAGGGGGCTGAACACTGAAGCTTTCTTT
TRBV19	NA	TRBJ2-7	NA	CASTSDRTSYEQYF	TGTGCCAGTACCTCCGACAGGACCTCCTACGAGCAGTACTTC
TRBV30	once	TRBJ2-5	NA	CAWSVQGGGETQYF	TGTGCCTGGAGTGTACAGGGCGGGGGAGAGACCCAGTACTTC
TRBV7-9	NA	TRBJ2-2	NA	CASKGRVMANTGELFF	TGTGCCAGCAAAGGCAGGGTTATGGCGAACACCGGGGAGCTGTTTTTT
TRBV5-1	NA	TRBJ2-1	NA	CASSLGYRDRRNSGGRYNEQFF	TGCGCCAGCAGCTTGGGATACCGGGACAGGAGAAATAGCGGGGGCCGATACAATGAGCAGTTCTTC
TRBV2	few	TRBJ1-4	TRBD1	CASSEWTGQWNEKLFF	TGTGCCAGCAGTGAATGGACGGGACAGTGGAATGAAAAACTGTTTTTT
TRBV2	NA	TRBJ2-5	NA	CASSEAGKETQYF	TGTGCCAGCAGTGAGGCGGGGAAAGAGACCCAGTACTTC
TRBV2	once	TRBJ1-2	TRBD1	CASSGDRTNHGYTF	TGTGCCAGCAGTGGGGACAGGACTAACCATGGCTACACCTTC
TRBV3-1/TRBV3-2	NA	TRBJ2-5	TRBD2	CASSRLAGVQETQYF	TGTGCCAGCAGCCGACTAGCGGGGGTCCAAGAGACCCAGTACTTC
TRBV5-4	NA	TRBJ2-1	NA	CASSLQSNEQFF	TGTGCCAGCAGCCTCCAGTCCAATGAGCAGTTCTTC
TRBV10-3	NA	TRBJ2-1	TRBD2	CAISGGGDEQFF	TGTGCCATCAGTGGGGGGGGTGATGAGCAGTTCTTC
TRBV5-6	NA	TRBJ2-7	TRBD1	CASSSLGQGISYEQYF	TGTGCCAGCAGCTCACTCGGACAGGGAATTTCCTACGAGCAGTACTTC
TRBV29-1	NA	TRBJ2-2	NA	CSVQGGRRGELFF	TGCAGCGTTCAGGGGGGTCGGCGAGGGGAGCTGTTTTTT